This T cell receptor beta chain was profiled in a study of blood T cell repertoires in COVID-19 (dated by TCRdb to 2020 to 2021). As for the study more broadly: Samples from collaborators originated in the United States, Italy and Spain and spanned both the acute and convalescent phases of COVID-19. The material from the prospective study consisted of cDNA or gDNA derived from T cells, B-cell-depleted T cells, or PBMCs. The dataset comprised deeply sampled blood TCRbeta repertoires from subjects exposed to, actively infected with, or recovered from COVID-19. The repertoires were released in a freely available public database intended as a resource for research on the immune response to SARS-CoV-2. Samples came from the ongoing ImmuneRACE study (first 160 participants) plus 1,254 subjects from 6 global collaborators. A de-identified subject ID, COVID-19 status, age in years and sex were almost always included in the sample metadata. Where available, HLA class I and class II types were taken from metadata supplied by the sample provider and were not determined by assay-based typing. Beyond this particular receptor, the publication reports: Clinical and demographic metadata were provided uncurated, with the amount varying by source and participant.

The immunoSEQ Assay, a bias-controlled multiplex PCR, was used to amplify TCRbeta CDR3 regions from genomic DNA. As for the authors' bioinformatics: Nucleated cell counts per sample were estimated from amplification of reference gene primers within the assay. To quantify the absolute abundance of each unique TCRbeta CDR3 rearrangement, sequence reads were collapsed and filtered. For each sample, productive Simpson clonality was calculated as the square root of Simpson's diversity index over productive rearrangements. TCRdb holds this immuneACCESS table with in-frame rearrangements only. Some clones are missing; in checked studies, unresolved V genes explain under half, and the rest has no known cause. The V and J calls and clone size come from that table; D and trimming were worked out from the DNA. Recorded for this sample are roughly 100,000 clones; roughly nine tenths of them occurred a single time. The top ten clones comprise about 1.8% of the sample.

Collaborating institutions collected whole blood in K2EDTA tubes following their own protocols. For TCRbeta analysis, collaborator samples were shipped as frozen whole blood, as isolated PBMCs, or as DNA extracted from either sample type. The germline V gene (reference sequence) gives CDR1 as LNHDA and CDR2 as SQIVND. There are 16 amino acids in the CDR3, from cysteine to phenylalanine inclusive. CDR3 DNA is the only sequence kept; it has 48 bases, read in frame from the first base. V sheds 6 bases and J sheds 3 bases, leaving 20 bases between their ends. For this clone: The specificity of this receptor is unknown. Base qualities are not provided; no much larger clone lies one nucleotide away.

This receptor chain uses TRBV19 and TRBJ1-2; matching of 5 bases hints at TRBD1 as the D gene. The clonotype was recovered from a human donor with active COVID-19. The donor label of this sample is uncertain. The specimen was peripheral blood. The base sequence is TGTGCCAGTAGGAGGGCAGGGCCCCCGGGGGACTATGGCTACACCTTC. It specifies CASRRAGPPGDYGYTF.